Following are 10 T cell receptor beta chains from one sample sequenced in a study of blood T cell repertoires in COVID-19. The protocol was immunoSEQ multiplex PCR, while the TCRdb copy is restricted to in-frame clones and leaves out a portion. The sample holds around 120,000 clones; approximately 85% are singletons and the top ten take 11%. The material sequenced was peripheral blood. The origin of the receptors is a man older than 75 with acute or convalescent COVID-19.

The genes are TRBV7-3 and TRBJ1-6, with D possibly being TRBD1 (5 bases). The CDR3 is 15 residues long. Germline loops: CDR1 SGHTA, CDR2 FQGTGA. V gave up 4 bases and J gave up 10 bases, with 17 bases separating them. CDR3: CASSSGTSGLSPLHF. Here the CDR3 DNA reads TGTGCCAGCAGCTCAGGAACCTCGGGACTGTCACCCCTCCACTTT.

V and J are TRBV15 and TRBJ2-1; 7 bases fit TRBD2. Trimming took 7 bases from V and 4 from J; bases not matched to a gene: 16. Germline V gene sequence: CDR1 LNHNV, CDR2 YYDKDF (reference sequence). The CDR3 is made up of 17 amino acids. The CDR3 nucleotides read TGTGCCACCACGGCAAGTGGGCGGGGGTGGGGGTACAATGAGCAGTTCTTC. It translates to CATTASGRGWGYNEQFF.

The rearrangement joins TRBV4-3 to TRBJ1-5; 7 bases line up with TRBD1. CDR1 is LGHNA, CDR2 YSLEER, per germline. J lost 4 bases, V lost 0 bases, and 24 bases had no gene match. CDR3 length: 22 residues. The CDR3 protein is CASSQENLTGRKRQMSNQPQHF. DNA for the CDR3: TGCGCCAGCAGCCAAGAAAATTTGACAGGGAGGAAGCGGCAAATGAGTAATCAGCCCCAGCATTTT.

Here the CDR3 DNA reads TGTGCCAGTAGTCCGAGACTAGCGGGAGGGGGTCATGAGCAGTTCTTC. This codes for CASSPRLAGGGHEQFF. This sequence joins TRBV19 and TRBJ2-1, with TRBD2 matching 14 bases. V lost 5 bases to trimming and J lost 8 bases; unmatched junction nucleotides: 8. Germline V CDR1 and CDR2: LNHDA, SQIVND (reference sequence). This CDR3 is 16 amino acids long.

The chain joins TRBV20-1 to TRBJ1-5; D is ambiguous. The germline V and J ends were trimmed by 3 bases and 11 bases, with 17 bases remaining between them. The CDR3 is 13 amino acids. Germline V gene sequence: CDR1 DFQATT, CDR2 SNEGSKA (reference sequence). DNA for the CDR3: TGCAGTGCTAGTGCTGGGCCCCGAGGGTCCCAGCATTTT. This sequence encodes CSASAGPRGSQHF.

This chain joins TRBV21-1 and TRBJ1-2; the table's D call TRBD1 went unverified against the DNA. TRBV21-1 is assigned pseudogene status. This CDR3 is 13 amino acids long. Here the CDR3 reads CASSKDQGYGYTF. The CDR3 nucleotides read TGTGCCAGCAGCAAAGATCAGGGGTATGGCTACACCTTC.

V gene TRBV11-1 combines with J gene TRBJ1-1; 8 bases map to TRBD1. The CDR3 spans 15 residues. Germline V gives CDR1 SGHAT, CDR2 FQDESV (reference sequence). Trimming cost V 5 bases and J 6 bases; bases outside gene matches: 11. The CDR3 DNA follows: TGTGCCAGCAGCCTCATCCGGGACAGGTTGGCTGAAGCTTTCTTT. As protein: CASSLIRDRLAEAFF.

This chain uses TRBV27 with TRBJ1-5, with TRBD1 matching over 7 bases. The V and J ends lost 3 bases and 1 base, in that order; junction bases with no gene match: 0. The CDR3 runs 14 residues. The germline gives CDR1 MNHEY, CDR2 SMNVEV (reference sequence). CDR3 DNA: TGTGCCAGCAGTTTGACAGGGAGCAATCAGCCCCAGCATTTT. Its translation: CASSLTGSNQPQHF.

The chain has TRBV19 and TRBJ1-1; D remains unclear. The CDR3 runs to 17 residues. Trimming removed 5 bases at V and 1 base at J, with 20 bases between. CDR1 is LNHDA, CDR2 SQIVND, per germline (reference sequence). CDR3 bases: TGTGCCAGTAGTCCGCTAGCTGCCGGGCACAGGAACACTGAAGCTTTCTTT. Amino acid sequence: CASSPLAAGHRNTEAFF. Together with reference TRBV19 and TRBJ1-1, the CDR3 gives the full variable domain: DGGITQSPKYLFRKEGQNVTLSCEQNLNHDAMYWYRQDPGQGLRLIYYSQIVNDFQKGDIAEGYSVSREKKESFPLTVTSAQKNPTAFYLCASSPLAAGHRNTEAFFGQGTRLTVV.

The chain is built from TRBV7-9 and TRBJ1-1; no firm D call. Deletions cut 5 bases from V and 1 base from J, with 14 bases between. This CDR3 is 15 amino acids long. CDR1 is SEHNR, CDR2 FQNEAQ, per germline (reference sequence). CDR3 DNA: TGTGCCAGCAGCCGCCACCTCGGGAGGAACACTGAAGCTTTCTTT. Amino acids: CASSRHLGRNTEAFF.